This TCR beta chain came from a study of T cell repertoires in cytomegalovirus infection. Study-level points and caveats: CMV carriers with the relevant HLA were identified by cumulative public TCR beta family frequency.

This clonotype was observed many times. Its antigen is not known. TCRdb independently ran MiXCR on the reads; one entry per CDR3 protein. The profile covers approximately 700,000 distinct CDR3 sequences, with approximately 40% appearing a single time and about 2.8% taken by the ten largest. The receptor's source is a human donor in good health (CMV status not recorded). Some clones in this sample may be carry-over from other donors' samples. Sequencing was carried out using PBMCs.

The CDR3 is CASSLRSQDNEQFF. CDR3 nucleotides: TGTGCCAGCAGCTTAAGGTCCCAGGACAATGAGCAGTTCTTC. The V call is TRBV7-9, the J call TRBJ2-1; no clear D. Trimming removed 2 bases at V and 5 bases at J, with 10 bases between. The germline V gene has CDR1 SEHNR and CDR2 FQNEAQ (reference sequence). This CDR3 contains 14 residues.